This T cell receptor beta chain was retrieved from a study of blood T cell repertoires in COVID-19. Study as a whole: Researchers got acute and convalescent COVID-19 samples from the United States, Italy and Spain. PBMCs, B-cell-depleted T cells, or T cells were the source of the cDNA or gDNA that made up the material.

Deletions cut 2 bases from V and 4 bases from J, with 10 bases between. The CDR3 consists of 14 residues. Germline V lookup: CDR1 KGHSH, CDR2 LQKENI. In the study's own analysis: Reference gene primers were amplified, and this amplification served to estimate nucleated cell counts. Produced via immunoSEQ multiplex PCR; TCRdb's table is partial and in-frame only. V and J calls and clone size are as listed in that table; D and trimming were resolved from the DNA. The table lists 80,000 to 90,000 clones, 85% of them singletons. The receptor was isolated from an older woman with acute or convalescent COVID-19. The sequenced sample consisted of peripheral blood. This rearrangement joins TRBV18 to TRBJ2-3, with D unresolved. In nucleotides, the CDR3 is TGTGCCAGCTCACCATCCTCTCGCGCAGATACGCAGTATTTT. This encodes CASSPSSRADTQYF.